Below are 7 T cell receptor beta chains sequenced from a single sample in a study of response to subunit inactivated influenza vaccine. TCRdb called the RT-PCR reads again in MiXCR, with one record for every CDR3 protein. Altogether more than 700,000 distinct CDR3 sequences are present, 21% being singletons, with the ten largest covering more than 8.5%. The sample consisted of PBMCs from blood, taken about 5 days after vaccination. The receptors stem from a man aged 50-59 years who received an inactivated influenza vaccine.

This chain connects TRBV4-3 to TRBJ1-6; perhaps TRBD1 as D (6 bases). The CDR3 contains 15 residues. V was shortened by 0 bases and J by 8 bases, with 11 bases between the two germline ends. Germline V lookup: CDR1 LGHNA, CDR2 YSLEER. The CDR3, as DNA: TGCGCCAGCAGCCAAGATTCGGGGGCGGATTCACCCCTCCACTTT. Protein product: CASSQDSGADSPLHF.

This chain connects TRBV28 to TRBJ2-2, with 8 positions matching TRBD1. Unmatched junction bases numbered 12, after V lost 2 bases and J lost 7 bases. The CDR3 totals 17 residues. The germline V gene encodes CDR1 MDHEN and CDR2 SYDVKM. The DNA for the CDR3 is TGTGCCAGCAGTTTAAGTTGGACAGGGTGGATACACGGGGAGCTGTTTTTT. Its translation is CASSLSWTGWIHGELFF.

The chain employs TRBV28 and TRBJ1-2, with D perhaps matching TRBD1 (6 bases). The V end was cut by 5 bases, the J end by 6 bases, with 19 bases between. Germline values: CDR1 MDHEN, CDR2 SYDVKM. This CDR3 is built from 15 residues. CDR3 DNA sequence: TGTGCCAGCAGTCCTAATCTAGGACAGACGGATGGCTACACCTTC. Its translation: CASSPNLGQTDGYTF.

The J gene is TRBJ2-3, the V gene TRBV5-1; 7 nucleotides align to TRBD1. CDR1 and CDR2 (germline): SGHRS, YFSETQ. The CDR3 is 17 amino acids. The V and J ends lost 0 bases and 5 bases, in that order; junction bases with no gene match: 12. The CDR3 is CASSLVGQGSGGDTQYF. The CDR3 region has the DNA TGCGCCAGCAGCTTGGTTGGGCAGGGATCAGGGGGAGATACGCAGTATTTT.

This clonotype came up a few times. This rearrangement joins TRBV6-1 to TRBJ2-1; 11 bases match TRBD2. Unmatched junction bases numbered 3, after V lost 6 bases and J lost 8 bases. Germline lookup yields CDR1 MNHNS and CDR2 SASEGT. The CDR3 consists of 13 residues. The CDR3 DNA is TGTGCCAGCAGAGGACTAGCGGGTCATGAGCAGTTCTTC. This encodes CASRGLAGHEQFF.

This sequence joins TRBV7-2 and TRBJ2-3; 9 bases map to TRBD1. The CDR3 loop spans 15 amino acids. The V gene's germline CDR1 is SGHTA and CDR2 FQGNSA. Unmatched junction bases numbered 5, after V lost 4 bases and J lost 3 bases. The CDR3 loop reads CASSWGQGETDTQYF. DNA of the CDR3: TGTGCCAGCAGCTGGGGACAGGGTGAGACAGATACGCAGTATTTT.

This chain links TRBV20-1 with TRBJ1-5; tentatively, D is TRBD1 (5 bases). Germline-derived CDR1 and CDR2 are DFQATT and SNEGSKA (reference sequence). This CDR3 has 13 amino acids. V was cut by 4 bases and J by 3 bases, with 10 bases left in between. The CDR3 DNA follows: TGCAGTGCTACCGGGACCCTCAATCAGCCCCAGCATTTT. Its protein product is CSATGTLNQPQHF.